Below, 2 T cell receptor beta chains from the same sample are listed, as sequenced in a study of blood T cell repertoires in COVID-19. The data were produced by immunoSEQ multiplex PCR, yet TCRdb's version contains in-frame clones alone and is incomplete. The sample shows 350,000 to 450,000 clones, more than 80% of them seen only once. What was sequenced was PBMCs or T cells enriched from blood (not recorded which). Every receptor here comes from a man aged 25 to 40 who had recovered from COVID-19.

Concerning this clone itself: The same CDR3 also results from other DNA sequences found in this sample. The chain recombines TRBV5-1 with TRBJ1-1; a possible D gene is TRBD1 (5 bases). Trimming pared 0 bases from V and 4 bases from J, leaving 13 bases between. This CDR3 comprises 15 residues. The germline V gene encodes CDR1 SGHRS and CDR2 YFSETQ. The DNA for the CDR3 is TGCGCCAGCAGCTTGGTAGGTCAGGGAGGCACTGAAGCTTTCTTT. This encodes CASSLVGQGGTEAFF.

V and J are TRBV5-4 and TRBJ2-7; a possible D gene is TRBD1 (7 bases). Trimming pared 2 bases from V and 5 bases from J, leaving 11 bases between. The germline gives CDR1 SGHNT, CDR2 YYREEE (reference sequence). The CDR3 extends over 13 amino acids. CDR3 region: CASSFGGGNEQYF. In DNA, the CDR3 is TGTGCCAGCAGCTTTGGAGGGGGCAACGAGCAGTACTTC.